This T cell receptor beta chain was identified in a study of tumor-infiltrating lymphocytes in primary liver carcinoma. Co-extraction of both nucleic acids (RNA and DNA) used roughly 19-33 mg of unsorted bulk tissue. All of the tumor samples contained over 75% viable tumor cells. Study findings and constraints: Overlap in tumor-adjacent and tumor-blood pairs fell below that of tumor region pairs. Blood trailed tumors significantly in top-250-clone fraction (p = 0.039).

This clonotype was picked up a small number of times. The antigen remains undetermined. A much more abundant neighbour one base away suggests this may be a read error. Making TCR beta cDNA involved around 500 ng total RNA and a constant-region primer. Each TCR beta library was derived from three nested multiplex PCR rounds that employed slightly modified ARM-PCR. Use of TRBV1-TRBV30 forward primers with a C-beta reverse primer characterized the first two PCR rounds, which lasted around 10 cycles each. TCRdb re-called the multiplex PCR reads through MiXCR, storing one row per CDR3 protein. Seen here are 100,000 to 150,000 distinct CDR3 sequences, around 64% observed once, and the top ten hold approximately 8.9%. The CDR3 spans 16 residues. V gave up 3 bases and J gave up 1 base; unmatched junction bases: 6. Germline V gene data show CDR1 as SQVTM and CDR2 as ANQGSEA.

The sequence was collected from a woman aged 55-69 years with primary liver carcinoma and hepatitis B virus infection. Sequenced: liver tumor tissue from sampling region 3. Subset described: tumor region T3, left-lateral pole. This chain uses TRBV29-1 with TRBJ2-7, with 13 nucleotides matching TRBD2. CDR3 DNA: TGCAGCGTTGAGGGGACTAGCGGGATAGGGTCCTACGAGCAGTACTTC. Its translation: CSVEGTSGIGSYEQYF.